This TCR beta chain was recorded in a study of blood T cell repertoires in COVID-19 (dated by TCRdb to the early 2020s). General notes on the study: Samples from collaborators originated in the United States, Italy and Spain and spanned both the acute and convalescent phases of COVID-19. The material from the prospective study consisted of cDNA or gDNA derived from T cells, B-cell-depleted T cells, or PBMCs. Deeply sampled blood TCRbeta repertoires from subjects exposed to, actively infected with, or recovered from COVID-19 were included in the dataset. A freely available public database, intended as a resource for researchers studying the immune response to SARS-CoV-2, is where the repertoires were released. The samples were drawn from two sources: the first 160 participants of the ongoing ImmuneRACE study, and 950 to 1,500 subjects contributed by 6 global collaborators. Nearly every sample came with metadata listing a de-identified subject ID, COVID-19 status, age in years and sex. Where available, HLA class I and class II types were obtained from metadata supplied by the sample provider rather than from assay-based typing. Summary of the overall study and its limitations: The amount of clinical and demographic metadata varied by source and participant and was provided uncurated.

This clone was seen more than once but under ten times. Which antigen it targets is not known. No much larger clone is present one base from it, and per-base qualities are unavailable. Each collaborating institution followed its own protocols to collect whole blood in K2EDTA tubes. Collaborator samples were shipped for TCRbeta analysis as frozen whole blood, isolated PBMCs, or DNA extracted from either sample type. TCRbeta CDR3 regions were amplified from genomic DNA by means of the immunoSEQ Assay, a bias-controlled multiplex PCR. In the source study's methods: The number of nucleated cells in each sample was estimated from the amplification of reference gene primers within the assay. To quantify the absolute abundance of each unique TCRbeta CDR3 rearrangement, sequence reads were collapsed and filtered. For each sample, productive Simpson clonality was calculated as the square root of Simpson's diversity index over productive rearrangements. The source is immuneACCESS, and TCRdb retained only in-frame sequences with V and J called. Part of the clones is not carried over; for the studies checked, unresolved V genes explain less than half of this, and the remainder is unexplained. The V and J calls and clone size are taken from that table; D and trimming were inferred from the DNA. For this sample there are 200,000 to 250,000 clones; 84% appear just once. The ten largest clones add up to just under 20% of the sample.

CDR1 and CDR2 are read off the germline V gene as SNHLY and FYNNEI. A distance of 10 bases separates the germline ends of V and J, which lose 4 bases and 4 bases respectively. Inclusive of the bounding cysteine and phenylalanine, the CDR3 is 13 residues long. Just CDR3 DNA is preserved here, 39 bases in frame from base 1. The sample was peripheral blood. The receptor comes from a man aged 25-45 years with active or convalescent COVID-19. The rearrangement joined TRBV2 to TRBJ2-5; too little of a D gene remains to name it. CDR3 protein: CASSVSTLETQYF. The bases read TGTGCCAGCAGTGTTTCGACTTTAGAGACCCAGTACTTC.